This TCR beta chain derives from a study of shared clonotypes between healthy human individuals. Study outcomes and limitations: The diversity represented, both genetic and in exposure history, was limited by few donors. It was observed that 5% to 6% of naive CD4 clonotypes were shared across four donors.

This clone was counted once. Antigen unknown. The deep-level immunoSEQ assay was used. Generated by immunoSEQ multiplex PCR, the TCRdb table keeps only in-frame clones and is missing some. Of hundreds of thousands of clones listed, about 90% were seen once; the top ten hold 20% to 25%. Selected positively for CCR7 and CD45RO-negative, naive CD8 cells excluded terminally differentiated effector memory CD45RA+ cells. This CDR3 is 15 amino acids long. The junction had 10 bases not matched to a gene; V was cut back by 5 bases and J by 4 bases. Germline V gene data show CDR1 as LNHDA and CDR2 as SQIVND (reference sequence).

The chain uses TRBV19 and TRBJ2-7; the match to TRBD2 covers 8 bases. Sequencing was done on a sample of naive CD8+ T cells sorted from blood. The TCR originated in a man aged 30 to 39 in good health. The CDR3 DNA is TGTGCCAGTAGTTCGGCGAGCGGGAGTTTGTACGAGCAGTACTTC. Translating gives CASSSASGSLYEQYF.